One T cell receptor (beta chain) is described in this entry. This clone appeared a few times. Its recognized antigen is unknown. Base qualities are not at hand, and no much larger clone is one base apart. TCRbeta CDR3 regions were amplified from genomic DNA using the immunoSEQ Assay, a bias-controlled multiplex PCR. Concerning the study's data processing: The number of nucleated cells in each sample was estimated from the amplification of reference gene primers within the assay. To quantify the absolute abundance of each unique TCRbeta CDR3 rearrangement, sequence reads were collapsed and filtered. For each sample, productive Simpson clonality was calculated by taking the square root of Simpson's diversity index across productive rearrangements. TCRdb provides this immuneACCESS table in a form limited to in-frame rearrangements. Some clones are lacking; in checked studies, under half of them reflect an unresolved V gene, and why the rest are absent is not known. The V and J calls and the clone size are those of that table, but D and trimming were determined from the DNA. This sample holds about 120,000 clones; more than 75% were observed only once. Of the sample, 2% to 2.5% falls within the top ten clones.

The CDR3, from cysteine to phenylalanine, totals 14 residues. Of all the DNA, just the CDR3 is kept, 42 bases in frame from base 1. V gives up 3 bases and J gives up 11 bases, and the segment between their germline ends measures 16 bases. CDR1 and CDR2 (LNHDA, SQIVND) derive from the germline V gene (reference sequence). The data derive from a study of blood T cell repertoires in COVID-19 (dated by TCRdb to 2019 to 2021). Looking at the study overall: Samples covering the acute and convalescent phases of COVID-19 were provided by collaborators in the United States, Italy and Spain. Subjects who had been exposed to COVID-19, were actively infected with it, or had recovered from it provided the deeply sampled blood TCRbeta repertoires that made up the dataset. The material from the prospective study consisted of cDNA or gDNA derived from T cells, B-cell-depleted T cells, or PBMCs. Samples were obtained from the ongoing ImmuneRACE study (first 160 participants) and from 1,254 subjects provided by 6 global collaborators. The repertoires were released in a freely available public database meant as a resource for research on the immune response to SARS-CoV-2. HLA class I and class II types, where available, came from metadata supplied by the sample provider rather than from assay-based typing. A de-identified subject ID, COVID-19 status, age in years and sex were almost always included in the sample metadata.

Study-wide findings and limitations: The quantity of clinical and demographic metadata differed by source and by participant and was supplied without curation.

Whole blood was collected in K2EDTA tubes by collaborating institutions according to the institutions' own protocols. For TCRbeta analysis, collaborators shipped samples as frozen whole blood, isolated PBMCs, or DNA extracted from either of those sample types. This TCR derives from a woman in her forties or fifties with acute or convalescent COVID-19. The sequence joins TRBV19 to TRBJ1-4; TRBD1 is possibly the D segment (5 matching bases). The specimen sequenced was peripheral blood. DNA sequence: TGTGCCAGTAGTATTGAGACAGTAGGTTCGAAACTGTTTTTT. Translated, this gives CASSIETVGSKLFF. When the CDR3 is completed using the reference TRBV19 and TRBJ1-4 genes on either side, the full variable domain is DGGITQSPKYLFRKEGQNVTLSCEQNLNHDAMYWYRQDPGQGLRLIYYSQIVNDFQKGDIAEGYSVSREKKESFPLTVTSAQKNPTAFYLCASSIETVGSKLFFGSGTQLSVL.